This T cell receptor beta chain comes out of a study of blood T cell repertoires in COVID-19. Original handling: From reference gene primer amplification, estimates of nucleated cell counts were derived. Generated by immunoSEQ multiplex PCR, the TCRdb table keeps only in-frame clones and is missing some. V and J calls and clone size follow that table, whereas D and trimming were derived from the DNA. The sample has approximately 290,000 clones; 70% to 90% are singletons. Looked up from germline, CDR1 is SQVTM and CDR2 is ANQGSEA. The CDR3 loop spans 14 amino acids. V shed 2 bases and J 9 bases; nucleotides not matched to a gene: 6.

This TCR was recovered from a woman aged 25 to 45 who had recovered from COVID-19. Sequenced input: PBMCs or T cells enriched from blood (not recorded which). The genes are TRBV29-1 and TRBJ2-1; the match to TRBD2 covers 11 bases. This chain's CDR3 is CSVEKLAGDGEQFF. The CDR3 bases are TGCAGCGTTGAAAAACTAGCGGGAGATGGTGAGCAGTTCTTC.